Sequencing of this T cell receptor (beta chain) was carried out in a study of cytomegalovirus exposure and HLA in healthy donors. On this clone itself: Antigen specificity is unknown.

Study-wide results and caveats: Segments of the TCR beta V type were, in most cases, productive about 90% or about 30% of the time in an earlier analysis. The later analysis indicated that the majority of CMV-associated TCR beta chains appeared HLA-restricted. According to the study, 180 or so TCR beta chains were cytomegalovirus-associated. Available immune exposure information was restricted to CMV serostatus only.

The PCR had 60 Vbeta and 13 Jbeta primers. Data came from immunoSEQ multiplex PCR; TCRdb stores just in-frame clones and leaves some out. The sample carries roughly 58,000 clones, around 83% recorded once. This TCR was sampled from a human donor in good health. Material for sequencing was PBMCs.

The CDR3 loop is CASSAPGQNRDTIYF. The CDR3 DNA follows: TGTGCCAGTAGTGCTCCGGGACAAAATCGGGACACCATATATTTT. The V gene is TRBV19, the J gene TRBJ1-3; perhaps TRBD1 as D (6 bases). CDR1 LNHDA and CDR2 SQIVND come from the germline V gene (reference sequence). The CDR3 is 15 amino acids. The V gene lost 5 bases and the J gene lost 8 bases, with 19 bases spanning the gap.